A selection of T cell receptor beta chains follows, all from one sample in a study of T cell responses to AZD1222 COVID-19 vaccine. Only in-frame clones appear in the TCRdb table, and some are missing; sequencing was by immunoSEQ multiplex PCR. The sample includes nearly 90,000 clones, approximately 88% of them seen just once. The sequencing used peripheral blood, collected on day 0 of AZD1222 vaccination. These receptors all stem from an adult in good health. Both conserved end residues are part of each CDR3. A D gene is named only where the DNA matches it firmly. Part of the rows lack a size; the others show once, few, many or a class for expanded clones.

size: -; V: TRBV7-2; J: TRBJ2-2; D: -; DNA: TGTGCCAGCAGCTTAGCGGTCGGAGGGGTCCCCTCGAGCACCGGGGAGCTGTTTTTT; CDR3: CASSLAVGGVPSSTGELFF
size: -; V: TRBV7-6; J: TRBJ2-7; D: TRBD1; DNA: TGTGCCAGCAGCTCCGGGACAGGAAGTTCCTACGAGCAGTACTTC; CDR3: CASSSGTGSSYEQYF
size: few; V: TRBV30; J: TRBJ1-1; D: TRBD1; DNA: TGTGCCTGGAATACAGGGGTGGCCACTGAAGCTTTCTTT; CDR3: CAWNTGVATEAFF
size: -; V: TRBV19; J: TRBJ1-1; D: -; DNA: TGTGCCAGTAGTTATAACATGAACACTGAAGCTTTCTTT; CDR3: CASSYNMNTEAFF
size: once; V: TRBV7-9; J: TRBJ2-5; D: -; DNA: TGTGCCAGCAGCTTAACCGGGACCTGGGAGACCCAGTACTTC; CDR3: CASSLTGTWETQYF
size: few; V: TRBV19; J: TRBJ1-1; D: -; DNA: TGTGCCAGTAAAAGGGACTCGGGCACTGAAGCTTTCTTT; CDR3: CASKRDSGTEAFF
size: -; V: TRBV28; J: TRBJ2-1; D: TRBD1; DNA: TGTGCCAGCAGTCCTGGGACAGGGCGGAATGAGCAGTTCTTC; CDR3: CASSPGTGRNEQFF
size: -; V: TRBV5-1; J: TRBJ2-1; D: TRBD1; DNA: TGCGCCAGCAGCCCGTACACAGGGGATCGGCAGTTCTTC; CDR3: CASSPYTGDRQFF
size: -; V: TRBV3-1/TRBV3-2; J: TRBJ1-4; D: -; DNA: TGTGCCAGCAGCCAAGTTAGTAGGGGGGGCCAGGCTAATGAAAAACTGTTTTTT; CDR3: CASSQVSRGGQANEKLFF
size: -; V: TRBV20-1; J: TRBJ1-5; D: -; DNA: TGCAGTGCTAGTGCAGGGAATCAGCCCCAGCATTTT; CDR3: CSASAGNQPQHF
size: -; V: TRBV28; J: TRBJ2-7; D: -; DNA: TGTGCCAGCTCAGTGTCCTACGAGCAGTACTTC; CDR3: CASSVSYEQYF
size: -; V: TRBV11-1; J: TRBJ2-1; D: TRBD2; DNA: TGTGCCAGCAGCTCGAAGGGACTAGCGGGCCACAATGAGCAGTTCTTC; CDR3: CASSSKGLAGHNEQFF
size: -; V: TRBV7-2; J: TRBJ2-1; D: -; DNA: TGTGCCAGCAGCTTGGGACTCAACTATGGGCAGTTCTTC; CDR3: CASSLGLNYGQFF
size: -; V: TRBV5-1; J: TRBJ1-2; D: TRBD1; DNA: TGCGCCAGCAGCTTCGACAGGGGGCCCGGCTACACCTTC; CDR3: CASSFDRGPGYTF
size: -; V: TRBV27; J: TRBJ1-6; D: -; DNA: TGTGCCAGCAGCTTGGTTAAGGACGGAAGGTATAATTCACCCCTCCACTTT; CDR3: CASSLVKDGRYNSPLHF
size: -; V: TRBV28; J: TRBJ1-2; D: TRBD1; DNA: TGTGCCAGCCAACGCGGACAGGTCAACAACTATGGCTACACCTTC; CDR3: CASQRGQVNNYGYTF
size: -; V: TRBV11-2; J: TRBJ1-1; D: -; DNA: TGTGCCAGCAGCCTCACTGGGGGGGCCGCGAGGGCTTTCTTT; CDR3: CASSLTGGAARAFF
size: -; V: TRBV29-1; J: TRBJ2-1; D: -; DNA: TGCAGCGTTGAAGACCCCCGTCCGGGCCCGAGCTCCTACAATGAGCAGTTCTTC; CDR3: CSVEDPRPGPSSYNEQFF
size: -; V: TRBV28; J: TRBJ2-5; D: -; DNA: TGTGCCAGCAGTTCCCACCGACGGGACCAAGAGACCCAGTACTTC; CDR3: CASSSHRRDQETQYF
size: -; V: TRBV5-4; J: TRBJ2-3; D: TRBD1; DNA: TGTGCCAGCAGCTCCTCGGGACAGGGGTTGTCAGATACGCAGTATTTT; CDR3: CASSSSGQGLSDTQYF
size: -; V: TRBV28; J: TRBJ2-7; D: -; DNA: TGTGCCAGCAGTTTAGGAGGGCCCCACATCTACGAGCAGTACTTC; CDR3: CASSLGGPHIYEQYF
size: -; V: TRBV2; J: TRBJ2-1; D: TRBD2; DNA: TGTGCCAGCAAAGGTAGCGGGAGCTACAATGAGCAGTTCTTC; CDR3: CASKGSGSYNEQFF
size: -; V: TRBV18; J: TRBJ1-1; D: -; DNA: TGTGCCAGCTCACAGTACCCCGGACACACTGAAGCTTTCTTT; CDR3: CASSQYPGHTEAFF
size: -; V: TRBV9; J: TRBJ2-3; D: -; DNA: TGTGCCAGCAGCCCCGCCGGGACCCCCCGGACAGATACGCAGTATTTT; CDR3: CASSPAGTPRTDTQYF
size: -; V: TRBV10-2; J: TRBJ1-5; D: TRBD1; DNA: TGCGCCAGCAGGGGGACAGTTGGGAGCCAGCCCCAGCATTTT; CDR3: CASRGTVGSQPQHF
size: -; V: TRBV11-1; J: TRBJ2-5; D: -; DNA: TGTGCCAGCAGCTTAGCGCCGTGGGAGACCCAGTACTTC; CDR3: CASSLAPWETQYF
size: -; V: TRBV6-4; J: TRBJ2-6; D: -; DNA: TGTGCCAGCAGTGACTCGAGTCGAGGCGCTGGGGCCAACGTCCTGACTTTC; CDR3: CASSDSSRGAGANVLTF
size: -; V: TRBV6-5; J: TRBJ1-1; D: -; DNA: TGTGCCAGCAGTTATCATACCCTTGGGTCCACTGAAGCTTTCTTT; CDR3: CASSYHTLGSTEAFF
size: once; V: TRBV5-1; J: TRBJ1-2; D: -; DNA: TGCGCCAGCAGCTCACAGGGTGACTATGGCTACACCTTC; CDR3: CASSSQGDYGYTF
size: -; V: TRBV19; J: TRBJ2-7; D: TRBD1; DNA: TGTGCCAGTAGTATAGGGACAGGGGGCTGGTACGAGCAGTACTTC; CDR3: CASSIGTGGWYEQYF
size: -; V: TRBV27; J: TRBJ2-7; D: TRBD1; DNA: TGTGCCAGCAGGCGCCCCTTCCCGGGACAGGGGTTGGTCGAGCAGTACTTC; CDR3: CASRRPFPGQGLVEQYF
size: -; V: TRBV7-8; J: TRBJ1-5; D: -; DNA: TGTGCCAGCAGCTCCCCGCCCGGGAGGAGTAGCAATCAGCCCCAGCATTTT; CDR3: CASSSPPGRSSNQPQHF
size: -; V: TRBV19; J: TRBJ1-1; D: TRBD1; DNA: TGTGCCAGTAGTGCCGGGACAGTCACTGAAGCTTTCTTT; CDR3: CASSAGTVTEAFF
size: -; V: TRBV3-1/TRBV3-2; J: TRBJ2-7; D: TRBD2; DNA: TGTGCCAGCAGCCTAGGGACTAGCGCGTACGAGCAGTACTTC; CDR3: CASSLGTSAYEQYF
size: -; V: TRBV7-2; J: TRBJ1-4; D: TRBD1; DNA: TGTGCCAGCAGCCCAGGAGGGACAGGTCTAGGCGAAAAACTGTTTTTT; CDR3: CASSPGGTGLGEKLFF
size: -; V: TRBV5-1; J: TRBJ1-3; D: -; DNA: TGCGCCAGCATTCAGGTTCGGAACACCATATATTTT; CDR3: CASIQVRNTIYF
size: -; V: TRBV18; J: TRBJ1-1; D: -; DNA: TGTGCCAGCTCACCACGTCCCGGGACGTCCGCTGAAGCTTTCTTT; CDR3: CASSPRPGTSAEAFF
size: -; V: TRBV28; J: TRBJ2-1; D: TRBD2; DNA: TGTGCCAGCAGACTAGGGACTACACCCCCCAATGAGCAGTTCTTC; CDR3: CASRLGTTPPNEQFF
size: -; V: TRBV7-9; J: TRBJ1-5; D: -; DNA: TGTGCCAGCAGCTTGAACAGTAGCAATCAGCCCCAGCATTTT; CDR3: CASSLNSSNQPQHF
size: once; V: TRBV27; J: TRBJ2-3; D: TRBD2; DNA: TGTGCCAGCAGCCTCGGAGCGGGGGGCACAGATACGCAGTATTTT; CDR3: CASSLGAGGTDTQYF
size: -; V: TRBV18; J: TRBJ1-2; D: TRBD1; DNA: TGTGCCAGCTCACCATCGAGGGGGCGAACGAGTGACTATGGCTACACCTTC; CDR3: CASSPSRGRTSDYGYTF
size: -; V: TRBV7-9; J: TRBJ1-6; D: -; DNA: TGTGCCAGCAGCTTAGCCTCCCCCGGGAGATCCTATAATTCACCCCTCCACTTT; CDR3: CASSLASPGRSYNSPLHF